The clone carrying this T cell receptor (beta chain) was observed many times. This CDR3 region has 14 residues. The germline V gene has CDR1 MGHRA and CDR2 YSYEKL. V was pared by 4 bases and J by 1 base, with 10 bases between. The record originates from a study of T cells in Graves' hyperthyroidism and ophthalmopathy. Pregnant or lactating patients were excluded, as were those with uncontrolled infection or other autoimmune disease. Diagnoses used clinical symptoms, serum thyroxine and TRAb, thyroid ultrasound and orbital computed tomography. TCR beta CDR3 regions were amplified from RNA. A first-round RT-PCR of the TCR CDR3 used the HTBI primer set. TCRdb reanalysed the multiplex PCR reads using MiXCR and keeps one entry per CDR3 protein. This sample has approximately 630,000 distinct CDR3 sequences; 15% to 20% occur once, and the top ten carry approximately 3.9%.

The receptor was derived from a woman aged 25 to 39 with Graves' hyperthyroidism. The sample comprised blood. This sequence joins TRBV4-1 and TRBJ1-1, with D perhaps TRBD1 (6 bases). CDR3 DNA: TGCGCCAGCAGCCCTAAGACAGGGAACACTGAAGCTTTCTTT. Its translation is CASSPKTGNTEAFF.